The clone carrying this T cell receptor beta chain has ten or more counts. The CDR3 is made up of 14 amino acids. Germline V gene data show CDR1 as KGHSH and CDR2 as LQKENI. Between the trimmed V and J ends, which lost 2 bases and 2 bases, there was a span of 9 bases. The record originates from a study of Graves' ophthalmopathy and Graves' hyperthyroidism. RNA transcripts were the source from which TCR beta CDR3 regions were amplified. HTBI primers served in a first-round RT-PCR, which a second-round multiplex PCR followed. TCRdb passed the multiplex PCR reads through MiXCR, listing each CDR3 protein once. The table has roughly 420,000 distinct CDR3 sequences, more than 20% seen once.

The specimen was peripheral blood. This rearrangement joins TRBV18 to TRBJ2-5; the D gene is possibly TRBD1 (6 bases). This receptor was identified in a woman younger than 35 with stable Graves' hyperthyroidism. The CDR3 coding sequence is TGTGCCAGCTCACCAACAGGGATTCAAGAGACCCAGTACTTC. This codes for CASSPTGIQETQYF.